This T cell receptor (beta chain) was identified in a study of early T cells in non-severe SARS-CoV-2 infection. Across the whole study: Sequenced material consisted of bulk RNA (from unsorted whole blood), and chains were unpaired.

TCRdb used MiXCR to reprocess the 5' RACE reads, holding one entry per CDR3 protein. In the table there are approximately 73,000 distinct CDR3 sequences, roughly 13% of which are singletons. The CDR3 runs 16 residues. V gave up 7 bases and J gave up 5 bases; unmatched junction bases: 11. Germline V gives CDR1 SGHTA, CDR2 FQGNSA. The chain couples TRBV7-2 to TRBJ2-1; the match to TRBD1 covers 10 bases. Sequencing was done on a sample of whole blood. This receptor was identified in an adult who was a healthcare worker with PCR-confirmed SARS-CoV-2 infection or an uninfected control (not recorded which). The CDR3 DNA sequence: TGTGCCAGCACCACTCTCGGGACAGGGGTCCACAATGAGCAGTTCTTC. Translation gives CASTTLGTGVHNEQFF.